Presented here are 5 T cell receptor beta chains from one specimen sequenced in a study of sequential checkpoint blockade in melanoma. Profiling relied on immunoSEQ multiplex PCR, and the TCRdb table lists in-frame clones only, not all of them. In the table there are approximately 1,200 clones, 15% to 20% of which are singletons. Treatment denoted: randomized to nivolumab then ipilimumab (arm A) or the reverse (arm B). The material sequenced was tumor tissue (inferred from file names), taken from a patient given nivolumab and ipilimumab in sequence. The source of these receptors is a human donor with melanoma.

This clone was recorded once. The CDR3 DNA is TGCGCCATCAGGAGACAGGGCGTGAACACTGAAGCTTTCTTT. Its translation is CAIRRQGVNTEAFF. The V gene is TRBV10-2, the J gene TRBJ1-1; 7 nucleotides align to TRBD1. The CDR3 loop spans 14 amino acids. Germline V gives CDR1 WSHSY, CDR2 SAAADI. J was trimmed by 0 bases and V by 10 bases; bases with no gene match: 8.

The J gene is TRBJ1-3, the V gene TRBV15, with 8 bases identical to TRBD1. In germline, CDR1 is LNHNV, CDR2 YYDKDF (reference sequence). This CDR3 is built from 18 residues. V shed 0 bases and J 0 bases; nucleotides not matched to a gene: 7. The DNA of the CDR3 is TGTGCCACCAGCAGAGAACTCCGGACAGGGAACTCTGGAAACACCATATATTTT. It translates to CATSRELRTGNSGNTIYF.

CDR3 region: CASSARRSGGGHNEQFF. Written as DNA, the CDR3 is TGTGCCAGCAGTGCCAGACGGAGCGGTGGAGGCCACAATGAGCAGTTCTTC. This sequence joins TRBV25-1 and TRBJ2-1; D may be TRBD2 (5 bases). The germline gives CDR1 MGHDK, CDR2 SYGVNS. The ends were cut back, 4 bases at V and 5 bases at J, with 21 bases in the middle. There are 17 residues in the CDR3.

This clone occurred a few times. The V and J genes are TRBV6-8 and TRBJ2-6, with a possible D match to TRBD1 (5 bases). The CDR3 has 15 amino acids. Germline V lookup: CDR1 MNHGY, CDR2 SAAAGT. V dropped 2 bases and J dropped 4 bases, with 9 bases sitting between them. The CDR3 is CASSYQGVGANVLTF. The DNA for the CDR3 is TGTGCCAGCAGTTACCAGGGCGTCGGGGCCAACGTCCTGACTTTC.

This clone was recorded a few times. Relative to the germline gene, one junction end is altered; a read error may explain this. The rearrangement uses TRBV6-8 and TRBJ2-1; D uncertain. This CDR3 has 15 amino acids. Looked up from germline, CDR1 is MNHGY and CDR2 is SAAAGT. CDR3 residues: CASSDSNSNSNEQFF. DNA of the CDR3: TGTGCCAGCAGTGACTCGAACAGTAACTCGAATGAGCAGTTCTTC.